The present T cell receptor (beta chain) was sequenced within a study of CD8 T cells in Susac syndrome. Roughly 0.45 to 1 ug RNA was reverse transcribed with random hexamers. Coverage of TCR beta CDR3 amplification by immunoSEQ multiplex PCR extended to 54 Vbeta and 13 Jbeta. Via MiXCR, TCRdb re-called the immunoSEQ multiplex PCR reads, giving one row per CDR3 protein. The sample has around 190,000 distinct CDR3 sequences; about 95% are singletons. CD8+ and CD4+ blood T cells underwent TCR beta sequencing. Patients with stable or active relapsing-remitting disease, all of them treatment-naive, made up the multiple sclerosis controls. Negative isolation was used for CD8+ and CD4+ T cells and FACS enrichment for TEMRA cells. The germline V gene encodes CDR1 SEHNR and CDR2 FQNEAQ (reference sequence). The V and J ends lost 4 bases and 1 base respectively, with 10 bases between them. CDR3 size: 15 residues.

Sequencing input: CD8+ T cells from PBMCs. J is TRBJ2-2 and V is TRBV7-9; D unclear. This receptor was taken from a human donor with multiple sclerosis. The CDR3 nucleotides are TGTGCCAGCAGCTACTTTCCCTTGAACACCGGGGAGCTGTTTTTT. Amino acids: CASSYFPLNTGELFF.